The rows below give T cell receptor beta chains drawn from one sample of a study of T cells in Graves' hyperthyroidism and ophthalmopathy. TCRdb itself ran the multiplex PCR reads through MiXCR, one entry per CDR3 protein. The table shows around 490,000 distinct CDR3 sequences, with just under 20% occurring only once. Input material: blood. The receptors come from a middle-aged man with Graves' ophthalmopathy. CDR3s include the opening cysteine and the closing phenylalanine or tryptophan. The order of the fields is D gene, V gene, J gene, clone size, CDR3 protein, CDR3 DNA. The D gene is left open where the match is weak. Clone size is stated in some rows and not others, as once, few, many or a class when expanded.

D: TRBD1
V: TRBV5-6
J: TRBJ1-1
size: .
CDR3: CASSLLGQGSNTEAFF
DNA: TGTGCCAGCAGCTTGCTTGGACAGGGCTCGAACACTGAAGCTTTCTTT

D: .
V: TRBV11-2
J: TRBJ2-7
size: few
CDR3: CASSPGTPYGQYF
DNA: TGTGCCAGCAGCCCCGGGACACCCTACGGGCAGTACTTC

D: .
V: TRBV2
J: TRBJ1-4
size: .
CDR3: CASSDQDSLNEKLFF
DNA: TGTGCCAGCAGTGATCAGGACAGCCTGAATGAAAAACTGTTTTTT

D: .
V: TRBV24-1
J: TRBJ2-1
size: .
CDR3: CATSSGNLGNEQFF
DNA: TGTGCCACCAGTTCGGGGAACCTGGGGAATGAGCAGTTCTTC

D: .
V: TRBV4-1
J: TRBJ2-2
size: few
CDR3: CASSQDFGELFF
DNA: TGTGCCAGCAGCCAAGACTTCGGGGAGCTGTTTTTT

D: TRBD1
V: TRBV27
J: TRBJ1-2
size: few
CDR3: CASSSGGPFYGYTF
DNA: TGTGCCAGCAGTTCAGGGGGCCCTTTCTATGGCTACACCTTC

D: TRBD1
V: TRBV4-1
J: TRBJ1-2
size: few
CDR3: CASSQAGTAANGYTF
DNA: TGCGCCAGCAGCCAAGCCGGGACAGCGGCCAATGGCTACACCTTC

D: .
V: TRBV10-3
J: TRBJ2-2
size: .
CDR3: CAITGTTGELFF
DNA: TGTGCCATCACCGGGACTACCGGGGAGCTGTTTTTT

D: .
V: TRBV5-1
J: TRBJ2-5
size: few
CDR3: CASSSSMGFRETQYF
DNA: TGCGCCAGCAGCTCGTCGATGGGATTTAGAGAGACCCAGTACTTC

D: .
V: TRBV7-9
J: TRBJ1-2
size: many
CDR3: CASRNTGTYGYTF
DNA: TGTGCCAGCAGGAATACAGGCACCTATGGCTACACCTTC

D: TRBD2
V: TRBV7-2
J: TRBJ2-3
size: .
CDR3: CASGLAGAAPTDTQYF
DNA: TGTGCCAGCGGCTTAGCGGGAGCTGCGCCCACAGATACGCAGTATTTT

D: .
V: TRBV11-3
J: TRBJ2-1
size: many
CDR3: CASSSPAGNEQFF
DNA: TGTGCCAGCAGCTCCCCAGCGGGCAATGAGCAGTTCTTC

D: .
V: TRBV3-1
J: TRBJ1-2
size: many
CDR3: CASSQDPAATNYGYTF
DNA: TGTGCCAGCAGCCAAGATCCGGCAGCCACTAACTATGGCTACACCTTC

D: .
V: TRBV24-1
J: TRBJ1-2
size: .
CDR3: CATSDAGTPNYGYTF
DNA: TGTGCCACCAGTGATGCCGGGACACCTAACTATGGCTACACCTTC

D: TRBD1
V: TRBV30
J: TRBJ1-2
size: many
CDR3: CARSGTGLYGYTF
DNA: TGTGCCCGTTCCGGGACAGGACTCTATGGCTACACCTTC

D: .
V: TRBV6-2/TRBV6-3
J: TRBJ2-7
size: few
CDR3: CASSYRTAYEQYF
DNA: TGTGCCAGCAGTTATCGGACTGCCTACGAGCAGTACTTC

D: .
V: TRBV3-1
J: TRBJ2-5
size: few
CDR3: CASSTLLRMEQETQYF
DNA: TGTGCCAGCAGCACTCTGCTACGAATGGAGCAAGAGACCCAGTACTTC

D: TRBD1
V: TRBV6-1
J: TRBJ1-3
size: .
CDR3: CASKQQGSRRNTIYF
DNA: TGTGCCAGCAAACAACAGGGGAGTAGGAGAAACACCATATATTTT

D: .
V: TRBV3-1
J: TRBJ1-2
size: .
CDR3: CASRDGRDGYTF
DNA: TGTGCCAGCAGGGACGGAAGGGATGGCTACACCTTC

D: TRBD2
V: TRBV20-1
J: TRBJ2-5
size: few
CDR3: CSGTSAHQETQYF
DNA: TGCAGTGGGACTAGCGCTCACCAAGAGACCCAGTACTTC

D: .
V: TRBV5-5
J: TRBJ2-5
size: few
CDR3: CASSGEGVGETQYF
DNA: TGTGCCAGCAGCGGCGAGGGGGTAGGGGAGACCCAGTACTTC

D: TRBD1
V: TRBV11-2
J: TRBJ2-1
size: many
CDR3: CASSLGSLLPGQGSNEQFF
DNA: TGTGCCAGCAGCTTAGGCTCCCTTTTACCGGGACAGGGTAGCAATGAGCAGTTCTTC

D: .
V: TRBV6-1
J: TRBJ1-1
size: few
CDR3: CASTLGGEAFF
DNA: TGTGCCAGCACCCTAGGGGGTGAAGCTTTCTTT

D: .
V: TRBV30
J: TRBJ2-1
size: many
CDR3: CAWGRGDEQFF
DNA: TGTGCCTGGGGAAGGGGAGATGAGCAGTTCTTC

D: .
V: TRBV10-3
J: TRBJ2-7
size: many
CDR3: CAISAEGGGGLEQYF
DNA: TGTGCCATCAGTGCCGAGGGAGGTGGTGGGTTGGAGCAGTACTTC

D: .
V: TRBV18
J: TRBJ2-1
size: few
CDR3: CASSPPPPASYNEQFF
DNA: TGTGCCAGCTCCCCCCCCCCTCCGGCCTCCTACAATGAGCAGTTCTTC

D: TRBD1
V: TRBV6-5
J: TRBJ2-7
size: many
CDR3: CASSYSFAGQGSYEQYF
DNA: TGTGCCAGCAGTTACTCGTTTGCTGGACAGGGCTCCTACGAGCAGTACTTC

D: TRBD2
V: TRBV6-5
J: TRBJ2-7
size: few
CDR3: CASSYGGGDSYEQYF
DNA: TGTGCCAGCAGTTACGGGGGGGGGGACTCCTACGAGCAGTACTTC

D: .
V: TRBV12-3/TRBV12-4
J: TRBJ1-1
size: few
CDR3: CASSLISGKRVNTEAFF
DNA: TGTGCCAGCAGTTTGATTTCAGGGAAACGGGTGAACACTGAAGCTTTCTTT

D: .
V: TRBV6-5
J: TRBJ2-7
size: .
CDR3: CASSYSRIAESEQYF
DNA: TGTGCCAGCAGTTACTCGCGGATCGCGGAGTCCGAGCAGTACTTC

D: .
V: TRBV19
J: TRBJ2-2
size: once
CDR3: CASSILPKNTGELFF
DNA: TGTGCCAGTAGTATCCTCCCCAAGAACACCGGGGAGCTGTTTTTT

D: .
V: TRBV28
J: TRBJ2-7
size: many
CDR3: CASSLPLTRENRGVSSYEQYF
DNA: TGTGCCAGCAGTTTACCCCTAACACGAGAGAACAGAGGGGTTAGTTCCTACGAGCAGTACTTC

D: .
V: TRBV28
J: TRBJ2-4
size: .
CDR3: CASSFRTGLRVIQYF
DNA: TGTGCCAGCAGTTTCAGAACAGGGCTAAGGGTCATTCAGTACTTC

D: .
V: TRBV30
J: TRBJ1-2
size: few
CDR3: CAWTATNYGYTF
DNA: TGTGCCTGGACAGCGACTAACTATGGCTACACCTTC

D: TRBD1
V: TRBV18
J: TRBJ1-2
size: many
CDR3: CASSPGTGNGYTF
DNA: TGTGCCAGCTCACCCGGGACAGGGAATGGCTACACCTTC

D: .
V: TRBV5-1
J: TRBJ2-1
size: .
CDR3: CASSLVEAGRQLDNEQFF
DNA: TGCGCCAGCAGCTTGGTGGAGGCGGGCCGTCAACTGGACAATGAGCAGTTCTTC

D: .
V: TRBV5-4
J: TRBJ2-7
size: .
CDR3: CASSWDGGQSYNYEQYF
DNA: TGTGCCAGCAGCTGGGACGGGGGTCAGAGCTACAACTACGAGCAGTACTTC

D: TRBD1
V: TRBV28
J: TRBJ1-1
size: few
CDR3: CATRTGTMNTEAFF
DNA: TGTGCCACCCGGACAGGTACCATGAACACTGAAGCTTTCTTT

D: .
V: TRBV28
J: TRBJ2-3
size: many
CDR3: CASSLSLVSTDTQYF
DNA: TGTGCCAGCAGTTTAAGCTTGGTTTCCACAGATACGCAGTATTTT

D: .
V: TRBV3-1
J: TRBJ1-4
size: many
CDR3: CASSQAVAKLFF
DNA: TGTGCCAGCAGCCAAGCGGTGGCAAAACTGTTTTTT

D: .
V: TRBV4-1
J: TRBJ2-7
size: few
CDR3: CASSPREGYEQYF
DNA: TGCGCCAGCAGCCCTCGGGAAGGATACGAGCAGTACTTC

D: TRBD1
V: TRBV4-2
J: TRBJ1-4
size: .
CDR3: CASSEGQELFF
DNA: TGTGCCAGCAGCGAGGGACAGGAACTGTTTTTT

D: .
V: TRBV28
J: TRBJ2-1
size: few
CDR3: CASISYVGNEQFF
DNA: TGTGCCAGCATTTCCTACGTCGGGAATGAGCAGTTCTTC

D: TRBD1
V: TRBV6-1
J: TRBJ1-5
size: few
CDR3: CASSEATGSHQPQHF
DNA: TGTGCCAGCAGTGAAGCGACAGGGAGCCATCAGCCCCAGCATTTT

D: .
V: TRBV18
J: TRBJ2-1
size: few
CDR3: CASSPDHANEQFF
DNA: TGTGCCAGCTCACCCGACCATGCTAATGAGCAGTTCTTC

D: TRBD1
V: TRBV5-1
J: TRBJ2-5
size: .
CDR3: CASSPALGQYQETQYF
DNA: TGCGCCAGCAGCCCCGCCCTGGGACAGTACCAAGAGACCCAGTACTTC

D: .
V: TRBV2
J: TRBJ2-5
size: many
CDR3: CASSERELGAETQYF
DNA: TGTGCCAGCAGTGAAAGAGAACTCGGGGCAGAGACCCAGTACTTC

D: TRBD1
V: TRBV6-1
J: TRBJ2-5
size: .
CDR3: CASSFGTGVRETQYF
DNA: TGTGCCAGCAGTTTTGGGACAGGGGTACGGGAGACCCAGTACTTC

D: .
V: TRBV4-1
J: TRBJ1-1
size: many
CDR3: CASSRDLNTEAFF
DNA: TGCGCCAGCAGCCGCGACTTGAACACTGAAGCTTTCTTT

D: TRBD2
V: TRBV5-1
J: TRBJ2-5
size: .
CDR3: CASSWGSTSGPQETQYF
DNA: TGCGCCAGCAGCTGGGGTTCGACTAGCGGGCCTCAAGAGACCCAGTACTTC

D: TRBD2
V: TRBV7-9
J: TRBJ2-3
size: few
CDR3: CASSLGLAGAYTSTDTQYF
DNA: TGTGCCAGCAGCTTAGGACTAGCGGGGGCCTACACTAGCACAGATACGCAGTATTTT

D: TRBD1
V: TRBV12-3/TRBV12-4
J: TRBJ1-6
size: .
CDR3: CASTNDRGGSPLHF
DNA: TGTGCCAGCACAAACGACAGGGGAGGCTCACCCCTCCACTTT

D: .
V: TRBV7-2
J: TRBJ1-6
size: few
CDR3: CASSFEPHRDNSPLHF
DNA: TGTGCCAGCAGCTTTGAACCTCACCGCGATAATTCACCCCTCCACTTT

D: .
V: TRBV7-2
J: TRBJ1-6
size: few
CDR3: CASSALNSPLHF
DNA: TGTGCCAGCAGCGCCCTAAATTCACCCCTCCACTTT

D: .
V: TRBV18
J: TRBJ2-1
size: many
CDR3: CASSPMQGPYNEQFF
DNA: TGTGCCAGCTCACCTATGCAGGGCCCCTACAATGAGCAGTTCTTC

D: TRBD2
V: TRBV12-3/TRBV12-4
J: TRBJ2-1
size: .
CDR3: CASSPGLAGGHEQFF
DNA: TGTGCCAGCAGCCCGGGACTAGCGGGAGGCCATGAGCAGTTCTTC

D: .
V: TRBV20-1
J: TRBJ2-3
size: .
CDR3: CRGEQGTDTQYF
DNA: TGCAGGGGGGAGCAAGGCACAGATACGCAGTATTTT

D: .
V: TRBV12-3/TRBV12-4
J: TRBJ1-1
size: many
CDR3: CASSPPGRRNTEAFF
DNA: TGTGCCAGCAGTCCCCCTGGGCGACGGAACACTGAAGCTTTCTTT

D: .
V: TRBV7-2
J: TRBJ2-5
size: .
CDR3: CASSLRGSPKETQYF
DNA: TGTGCCAGCAGCTTAAGAGGGAGCCCGAAAGAGACCCAGTACTTC

D: .
V: TRBV11-2
J: TRBJ1-1
size: many
CDR3: CATREGRDTEAFF
DNA: TGTGCCACCCGAGAGGGCCGGGACACTGAAGCTTTCTTT